This T cell receptor beta chain was identified during a study of cytomegalovirus exposure and HLA in healthy donors. Study as a whole: The Caucasian-associated ancestry cluster contained 81% of the roughly 400 genotyped donors. Findings of the study overall: In a later analysis, a genetic analysis reported fewer productive-TCR N-insertions in an Asian-associated ancestry cluster than the cohort average. The authors enumerated around 150 TCR beta chains as linked to cytomegalovirus.

This CDR3 region has 14 residues. CDR1 and CDR2 (germline): LGHNA, YNFKEQ. After removal of 4 bases from V and 5 bases from J, the junction contained 8 bases not matched to a gene. 13 Jbeta primers and 60 Vbeta primers were used for the PCR. Profiling relied on immunoSEQ multiplex PCR, and the TCRdb table lists in-frame clones only, not all of them. In the table there are about 91,000 clones, more than 80% of which are singletons. On this clone itself: Its target is not known.

The sequence was collected from a man younger than 35 in good health and CMV-seronegative. The rearrangement uses TRBV4-2 and TRBJ2-7, with 7 bases lining up with TRBD1. The sample comprised PBMCs. The CDR3 bases are TGTGCCAGCAGCCCACGGGACAGCAGCCACGAGCAGTACTTC. Its translation is CASSPRDSSHEQYF.